The clone carrying this T cell receptor beta chain was seen a handful of times. Its antigen remains unknown. The data originate from a study of T cell repertoires in cytomegalovirus infection. Study overall: Public TCR beta signature analysis indicated the presence of both CMV infection and matching HLA type.

TCRdb reprocessed the reads with MiXCR, giving one entry per CDR3 protein. This table holds approximately 290,000 distinct CDR3 sequences, about 26% found once. Whole-study findings and limits: Cumulative frequency of public TCR beta families picked out carriers of CMV plus the relevant HLA.

CDR1 LGHNA and CDR2 YSLEER come from the germline V gene. This CDR3 comprises 17 residues. J lost 5 bases, V lost 3 bases, and 16 bases had no gene match. The sequence came from a human donor in good health (CMV status not recorded). Some clones in this sample may be carry-over from other donors' samples. The chain combines TRBV4-3 with TRBJ2-7, with 7 nucleotides matching TRBD2. Material for sequencing was PBMCs. CDR3: CASSHLPGEGDSHEQYF. Here the CDR3 DNA reads TGCGCCAGCAGCCATCTCCCTGGGGAGGGAGACAGCCACGAGCAGTACTTC.